This TCR beta chain emerged from a study of CD8 T cells in ankylosing spondylitis. On this clonotype itself: Its antigen is still unknown.

Quantitative 5'-RACE with molecular barcodes produced the TCR beta libraries. MiXCR, applied by TCRdb to the 5' RACE reads, yields one record per CDR3 protein. The sample has under 250,000 distinct CDR3 sequences, roughly 32% seen once. Findings and limits, study-wide: Peripheral blood held disease-linked clones only at relatively low frequency, and these were CD8+. It was reported that disease-linked clones were significantly enriched in matched ankylosing spondylitis synovial fluid.

V gave up 2 bases and J gave up 8 bases, with 12 bases separating them. CDR1 and CDR2 from the germline V gene are MNHEY and SVGAGI. The CDR3 is 13 amino acids. The gene calls are TRBV6-5 and TRBJ1-2; D may be TRBD1 (5 bases). Specimen: blood, either unsorted or a sorted T cell fraction (not recorded which). The receptor was derived from a male donor with ankylosing spondylitis or in good health (not recorded which). The CDR3 spells CASSYTRTHGYTF. CDR3 coding DNA: TGTGCCAGCAGTTACACAAGGACACACGGCTACACCTTC.